A single sample is the source of the 2 T cell receptor beta chains below, sequenced in a study of control samples from healthy donors and cancer patients. The data were produced by immunoSEQ multiplex PCR, yet TCRdb's version contains in-frame clones alone and is incomplete. Of around 48,000 clones in the sample, 93% were seen once. The sequencing input was PBMCs. The receptors were gathered from a woman in her 50s with head and neck cancer.

Regarding this clone: Other DNA sequences in the same sample also yield this CDR3. The chain employs TRBV27 and TRBJ2-1, with D maybe TRBD1 (5 bases). The CDR3 runs to 14 residues. Germline V lookup: CDR1 MNHEY, CDR2 SMNVEV (reference sequence). V was trimmed by 2 bases and J by 4 bases, leaving 9 bases between them. CDR3 DNA: TGTGCCAGCAGTTTAGGGGCAGGGTACAATGAGCAGTTCTTC. This codes for CASSLGAGYNEQFF.

This clone was seen just once. V is TRBV27 and J is TRBJ2-7; TRBD1 might be the D (5 bases). This CDR3 is 12 amino acids long. The V end was cut by 5 bases, the J end by 3 bases, with 8 bases between. CDR1 and CDR2 from the germline V gene are MNHEY and SMNVEV (reference sequence). CDR3 sequence reads: CASSQGGYEQYF. The CDR3 nucleotides are TGTGCCAGCAGTCAGGGCGGCTACGAGCAGTACTTC.